The 14 T cell receptor beta chains given below trace back to one sample, sequenced in a study of cytomegalovirus exposure and HLA in healthy donors. The PCR had 60 Vbeta and 13 Jbeta primers. Method: immunoSEQ multiplex PCR; TCRdb's copy keeps in-frame clones and lacks some. This sample carries more than 100,000 clones, under 85% of them seen once, and the ten largest clones take 3.5% to 4%. The sample comprised PBMCs. These receptors were collected from a human donor in good health.

The chain is built from TRBV11-2 and TRBJ2-7; D is unclear. V shed 1 base and J shed 3 bases, with 10 bases lying between them. Looked up from germline, CDR1 is SGHAT and CDR2 is FQNNGV. This CDR3 is 14 amino acids long. The CDR3 reads CASSLGVELYEQYF. In nucleotides, the CDR3 is TGTGCCAGCAGCTTAGGAGTAGAGCTCTACGAGCAGTACTTC.

The rearrangement uses TRBV5-4 and TRBJ2-2; D remains unclear. This CDR3 contains 18 residues. The ends were cut back, 0 bases at V and 0 bases at J, with 15 bases in the middle. From germline, CDR1 is SGHNT and CDR2 YYREEE (reference sequence). CDR3 protein: CASSLARTEPTNTGELFF. The CDR3 region has the DNA TGTGCCAGCAGCTTGGCGAGAACAGAGCCTACGAACACCGGGGAGCTGTTTTTT.

The rearrangement links TRBV6-5 to TRBJ2-7, with D possibly TRBD1 on 6 matching bases. This CDR3 has 15 amino acids. Germline V CDR1 and CDR2: MNHEY, SVGAGI. The V and J ends lost 2 bases and 0 bases respectively, with 11 bases between them. The CDR3 coding sequence is TGTGCCAGCAGTTACGGTACAGGGCGCTCCTACGAGCAGTACTTC. Its translation: CASSYGTGRSYEQYF.

The V call is TRBV7-2, the J call TRBJ2-7; 9 bases fit TRBD2. Trimming removed 5 bases from V and 4 bases from J; junction bases left unmatched: 9. CDR3 length: 15 amino acids. Germline CDR1 is SGHTA and CDR2 is FQGNSA. In DNA form, the CDR3 reads TGTGCCAGCAGCGCAGAGGGACTAGCTGTATACGAGCAGTACTTC. Protein: CASSAEGLAVYEQYF.

This chain links TRBV5-1 with TRBJ1-4; D is ambiguous. V dropped 0 bases and J dropped 2 bases, with 8 bases sitting between them. CDR1 and CDR2 from the germline V gene are SGHRS and YFSETQ. The CDR3 sequence is 15 residues long. The CDR3 protein is CASSLGAATNEKLFF. The DNA of the CDR3 is TGCGCCAGCAGCTTGGGGGCAGCTACTAATGAAAAACTGTTTTTT.

The chain has TRBV5-5 and TRBJ2-1; D remains unclear. V lost 4 bases and J lost 7, with 9 bases in between. The CDR3 is made up of 12 amino acids. CDR1 SGHKS and CDR2 YYEKEE come from the germline V gene (reference sequence). The CDR3 loop is CASSLIANEQFF. CDR3 nucleotides: TGTGCCAGCAGCCTTATAGCTAATGAGCAGTTCTTC.

The CDR3 spells CASTPRRGVGTEAFF. As DNA, the CDR3 is TGTGCCAGCACCCCGAGGAGGGGCGTGGGGACTGAAGCTTTCTTT. This chain uses TRBV28 with TRBJ1-1, with D perhaps TRBD1 (5 bases). The CDR3 sequence is 15 residues long. V lost 7 bases and J lost 5, with 20 bases in between. Germline V lookup: CDR1 MDHEN, CDR2 SYDVKM.

In its sample, this clone was seen a few times. The V and J genes are TRBV28 and TRBJ2-1, with D perhaps matching TRBD1 (6 bases). The CDR3 is 17 residues long. The germline gives CDR1 MDHEN, CDR2 SYDVKM. V dropped 5 bases and J dropped 1 base, with 18 bases sitting between them. The CDR3 nucleotides are TGTGCCAGCAGTCCCATCCGGGACAACCTTTCCTACAATGAGCAGTTCTTC. It translates to CASSPIRDNLSYNEQFF.

J is TRBJ1-2 and V is TRBV29-1; 7 bases match TRBD1. The J segment lost 4 bases and the V segment lost 6 bases, leaving 2 bases of the junction unmatched. This CDR3 has 11 amino acids. In germline, CDR1 is SQVTM, CDR2 ANQGSEA. The DNA of the CDR3 is TGCAGCGTCGGACAGGTCTATGGCTACACCTTC. The encoded protein is CSVGQVYGYTF.

This chain uses TRBV19 with TRBJ1-1, with 7 bases identical to TRBD1. The V gene's germline CDR1 is LNHDA and CDR2 SQIVND (reference sequence). The CDR3 is 16 residues long. J lost 1 base, V lost 9 bases, and 14 bases had no gene match. The CDR3 DNA follows: TGTGCCAGGGGGCGACAGGGATCGCGAAAGAACACTGAAGCTTTCTTT. Protein sequence: CARGRQGSRKNTEAFF. Drawing the rest from reference TRBV19 and TRBJ1-1, the complete variable domain is DGGITQSPKYLFRKEGQNVTLSCEQNLNHDAMYWYRQDPGQGLRLIYYSQIVNDFQKGDIAEGYSVSREKKESFPLTVTSAQKNPTAFYLCARGRQGSRKNTEAFFGQGTRLTVV.

The chain links TRBV18 to TRBJ2-4; weak D call: TRBD1 (6 bases). V gave up 3 bases and J gave up 0 bases, with 15 bases separating them. This CDR3 contains 17 residues. Germline CDR1 KGHSH, CDR2 LQKENI. The CDR3 DNA reads as TGTGCCAGCTCACCGCCATCCAGGGGAGTAGCCAAAAACATTCAGTACTTC. Its translation: CASSPPSRGVAKNIQYF. The full variable domain, its missing parts supplied by reference TRBV18 and TRBJ2-4, is NAGVMQNPRHLVRRRGQEARLRCSPMKGHSHVYWYRQLPEEGLKFMVYLQKENIIDESGMPKERFSAEFPKEGPSILRIQQVVRGDSAAYFCASSPPSRGVAKNIQYFGAGTRLSVL.

This rearrangement joins TRBV19 to TRBJ2-3, with D tentatively TRBD1 (5 bases). V shed 3 bases and J shed 6 bases, with 13 bases lying between them. Germline CDR1 is LNHDA and CDR2 is SQIVND (reference sequence). There are 14 residues in the CDR3. CDR3 nucleotides: TGTGCCAGTAGTATCGCCCAGGGATCGGATACGCAGTATTTT. Protein product: CASSIAQGSDTQYF.

This clone was observed a single time. V usage is TRBV10-2 and J usage is TRBJ1-5; 7 bases match TRBD1. There are 14 residues in the CDR3. Per the germline V gene, CDR1 is WSHSY and CDR2 is SAAADI. The trim removed 6 bases at V and 7 bases at J, leaving 9 bases unmatched. This CDR3 is CASSSDRAPQPQHF. The CDR3 DNA is TGCGCCAGCAGCAGTGACAGGGCTCCCCAGCCCCAGCATTTT.

The J gene is TRBJ2-3, the V gene TRBV30; 8 positions match TRBD2. The CDR3 has 17 amino acids. V trimming: 1 base; J trimming: 3 bases; junction bases outside the gene matches: 12. From germline, CDR1 is GTSNPN and CDR2 SVGIG (reference sequence). Here the CDR3 reads CAWSASPTSGITDTQYF. The CDR3 nucleotides read TGTGCCTGGAGTGCCTCCCCTACTAGCGGCATTACAGATACGCAGTATTTT.